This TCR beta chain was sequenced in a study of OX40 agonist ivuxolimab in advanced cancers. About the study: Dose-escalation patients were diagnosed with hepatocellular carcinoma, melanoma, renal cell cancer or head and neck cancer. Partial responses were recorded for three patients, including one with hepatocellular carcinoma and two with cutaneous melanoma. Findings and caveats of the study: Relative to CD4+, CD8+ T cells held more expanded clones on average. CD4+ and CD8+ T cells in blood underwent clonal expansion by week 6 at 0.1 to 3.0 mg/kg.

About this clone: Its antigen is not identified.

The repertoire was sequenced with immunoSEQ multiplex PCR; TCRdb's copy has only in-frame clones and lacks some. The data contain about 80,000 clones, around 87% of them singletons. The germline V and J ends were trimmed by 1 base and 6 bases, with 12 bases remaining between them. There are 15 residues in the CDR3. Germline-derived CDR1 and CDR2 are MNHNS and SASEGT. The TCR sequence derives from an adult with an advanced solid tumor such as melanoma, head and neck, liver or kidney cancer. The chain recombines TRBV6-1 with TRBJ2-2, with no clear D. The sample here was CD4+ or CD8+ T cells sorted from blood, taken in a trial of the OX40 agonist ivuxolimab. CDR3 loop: CASSEVARLSGELFF. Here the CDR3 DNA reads TGTGCCAGCAGTGAAGTGGCTAGATTATCCGGGGAGCTGTTTTTT.